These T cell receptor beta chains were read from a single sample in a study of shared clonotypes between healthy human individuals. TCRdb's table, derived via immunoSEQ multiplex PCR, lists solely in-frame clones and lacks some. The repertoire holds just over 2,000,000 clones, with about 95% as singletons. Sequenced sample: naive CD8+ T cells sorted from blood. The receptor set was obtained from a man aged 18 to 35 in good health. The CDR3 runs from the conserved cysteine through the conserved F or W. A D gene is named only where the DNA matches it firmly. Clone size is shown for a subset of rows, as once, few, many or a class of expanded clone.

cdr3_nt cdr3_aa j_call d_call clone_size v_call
TGTGCCAGCAGCAAGACTAGCGGGAGGACTAGCACAGATACGCAGTATTTT CASSKTSGRTSTDTQYF TRBJ2-3 TRBD2 NA TRBV7-9
TGTGCCAGCAGCCCCTCCCCGGGACTAGCGAGAGAGACCCAGTACTTC CASSPSPGLARETQYF TRBJ2-5 TRBD2 NA TRBV9
TGTGCCAGCAGCTTAAGACTTTTAGATACGCAGTATTTT CASSLRLLDTQYF TRBJ2-3 NA NA TRBV7-3
TGTGCCAGCCAAGGACCGACGAACACCGGGGAGCTGTTTTTT CASQGPTNTGELFF TRBJ2-2 NA NA TRBV6-5
TGTGCCAGCAGCCTTGGTTACACCTACGAGCAGTACTTC CASSLGYTYEQYF TRBJ2-7 NA once TRBV5-8
TGTGCCAGCAGCGTAGAGGGCGGGAGCCTCACCTACGAGCAGTACTTC CASSVEGGSLTYEQYF TRBJ2-7 TRBD2 NA TRBV9
TGCGCCAGCAGTGCGGTTCAGGGGAGCACAGATACGCAGTATTTT CASSAVQGSTDTQYF TRBJ2-3 NA NA TRBV10-2
TGTGCCAGCACTATCCTGGAGGGCCCCTACAATGAGCAGTTCTTC CASTILEGPYNEQFF TRBJ2-1 NA NA TRBV7-8
TGTGCCAGCAGCCATAGAAATGGCGGCTACACCTTC CASSHRNGGYTF TRBJ1-2 NA NA TRBV9
TGTGCCAGCAGCAACGAAGGGACTCGCTACAATGAGCAGTTCTTC CASSNEGTRYNEQFF TRBJ2-1 NA NA TRBV2
TGTGCCAGCAGTTACTCGATCAGAGAAAATCGGGCCCAGTACTTC CASSYSIRENRAQYF TRBJ2-5 NA NA TRBV6-5
TGTGCCAGCAGTTTATCAGGGTTCACTGAAGCTTTCTTT CASSLSGFTEAFF TRBJ1-1 NA NA TRBV27
TGTGCCAGCAGGGGGACTAGCCCCGGAGGGATAGAGACCCAGTACTTC CASRGTSPGGIETQYF TRBJ2-5 TRBD2 NA TRBV2
TGTGCCAGCAGTTACACGGGACGGCAAGAGACCCAGTACTTC CASSYTGRQETQYF TRBJ2-5 NA NA TRBV6-6
TGTGCCAGCAGCGCGACAGTCGGCGGGACTGAAGCTTTCTTT CASSATVGGTEAFF TRBJ1-1 NA NA TRBV9
TGTGCCAGCAGCCAAGGGTTGGGTAAGCCCGCCGATGACTATGGCTACACCTTC CASSQGLGKPADDYGYTF TRBJ1-2 NA NA TRBV14
TGTGCCAGCAGTGTACTAGCGGGAGAAATTAATGAGCAGTTCTTC CASSVLAGEINEQFF TRBJ2-1 TRBD2 NA TRBV2
TGTGCCTGGAGTGTAGGAGTGAGGGGGGAGCTGTTTTTT CAWSVGVRGELFF TRBJ2-2 NA NA TRBV30
TGTGCCAGCAGCTTCAGGACAGGAGCCTATGAAAAACTGTTTTTT CASSFRTGAYEKLFF TRBJ1-4 TRBD1 NA TRBV14
TGCGCCAGCAGCCAAGATCACAGGATAGCCCCAGATACGCAGTATTTT CASSQDHRIAPDTQYF TRBJ2-3 NA NA TRBV4-3
TGTGCCAGCATCGCCGGCACTGAAGCTTTCTTT CASIAGTEAFF TRBJ1-1 NA NA TRBV6-6
TGTGCCAGCAGCGTAAGCAGTGTCAACACCGGGGAGCTGTTTTTT CASSVSSVNTGELFF TRBJ2-2 NA NA TRBV9
TGTGCCAGCAGCGTAGCTGGGACAGGACATTCACCCCTCCACTTT CASSVAGTGHSPLHF TRBJ1-6 TRBD1 NA TRBV9
TGCGCCAGCAGCTCCCCAAGCGGGGGGGGCGGGGAGCTGTTTTTT CASSSPSGGGGELFF TRBJ2-2 TRBD2 NA TRBV5-1
TGTGCCAGCAGTTTAATTGCCGGGCAAGAGACCCAGTACTTC CASSLIAGQETQYF TRBJ2-5 NA NA TRBV27
TGTGCCAGCAGTACTACGGGACTCCGGGCCAAAAACATTCAGTACTTC CASSTTGLRAKNIQYF TRBJ2-4 NA NA TRBV28
TGTGCCTGGGCAATTGGTAATGCGGACTACACCTTC CAWAIGNADYTF TRBJ1-2 NA NA TRBV30
TGTGCCAGCCAGGGCAATGAGCAGTTCTTC CASQGNEQFF TRBJ2-1 NA NA TRBV28
TGTGCCAGCAGTTTAAGGGGGACAGTTCAAGAGACCCAGTACTTC CASSLRGTVQETQYF TRBJ2-5 TRBD1 NA TRBV27
TGTGCCAGCAGACTCGAGCGGGGGCTCCAAGAGACCCAGTACTTC CASRLERGLQETQYF TRBJ2-5 TRBD2 NA TRBV5-4
TGTGCCAGCAGCCCCAGGACAGGAATAATTCACACAGATACGCAGTATTTT CASSPRTGIIHTDTQYF TRBJ2-3 TRBD1 NA TRBV9
TGCGCCAGCAGCCCCCGAGTCCCGGAGGGGGAAAAACTGTTTTTT CASSPRVPEGEKLFF TRBJ1-4 NA once TRBV5-1
TGTGCCAGCAGCCAAAGCGGGAACTCCTACGAGCAGTACTTC CASSQSGNSYEQYF TRBJ2-7 TRBD2 NA TRBV14
TGCGCCAGCAGCTCAGAGTTGGGGCTAGCGGGAGGGACGAACACCGGGGAGCTGTTTTTT CASSSELGLAGGTNTGELFF TRBJ2-2 TRBD2 NA TRBV5-1
TGTGCCAGCAGCCCCCTCGTCGGGGGGCCCGGGGAGCTGTTTTTT CASSPLVGGPGELFF TRBJ2-2 NA NA TRBV7-6
TGTGCCAGCAGCTACAGATCGGGGGACAGGGCCACCGAGACCCAGTACTTC CASSYRSGDRATETQYF TRBJ2-5 TRBD1 NA TRBV7-8
TGCAGCGTTGTCGTAGGGGCCTATGGCTACACCTTC CSVVVGAYGYTF TRBJ1-2 NA NA TRBV29-1
TGTGCCAGCAGGGTGAGGGGTGACTATGGCTACACCTTC CASRVRGDYGYTF TRBJ1-2 NA NA TRBV6-5
TGTGCCAGCGGTCCCATCCTACCTAAGGGGAATGAAAAACTGTTTTTT CASGPILPKGNEKLFF TRBJ1-4 NA NA TRBV27
TGTGCCAGCAGCTCCCGGGTAGCGGGGGGGCCGGGAGAGACCCAGTACTTC CASSSRVAGGPGETQYF TRBJ2-5 TRBD2 NA TRBV13
TGTGCCAGCAGCTCAAACGGGGGGCCAGATACGCAGTATTTT CASSSNGGPDTQYF TRBJ2-3 NA NA TRBV13
TGTGCCAGCAGCTTAGCTAGCAGCCCTATTTACGAGCAGTACTTC CASSLASSPIYEQYF TRBJ2-7 NA once TRBV7-2
TGTGCCAGCAGCGCCCGGACAGGGGGCTGGAACAATGAGCAGTTCTTC CASSARTGGWNNEQFF TRBJ2-1 TRBD1 once TRBV11-2
TGCGCCAGCACTCCACTAGTCCCACCCTCACAGGGATTTTACTATGGCTACACCTTC CASTPLVPPSQGFYYGYTF TRBJ1-2 NA once TRBV23-1
TGTGCCAGCAGCTTAGGGGACAGGGCTAACTCTATGGGTGGCTACACCTTC CASSLGDRANSMGGYTF TRBJ1-2 TRBD1 NA TRBV13
TGTGCCAGGGTGAAAGCCGACAGGGAAGGAAGTCAGCCCCAGCATTTT CARVKADREGSQPQHF TRBJ1-5 TRBD1 NA TRBV5-8
TGCGCCAGCAGCTTGGAAGGGGGCTTTAATGAAAAACTGTTTTTT CASSLEGGFNEKLFF TRBJ1-4 TRBD1 NA TRBV5-1